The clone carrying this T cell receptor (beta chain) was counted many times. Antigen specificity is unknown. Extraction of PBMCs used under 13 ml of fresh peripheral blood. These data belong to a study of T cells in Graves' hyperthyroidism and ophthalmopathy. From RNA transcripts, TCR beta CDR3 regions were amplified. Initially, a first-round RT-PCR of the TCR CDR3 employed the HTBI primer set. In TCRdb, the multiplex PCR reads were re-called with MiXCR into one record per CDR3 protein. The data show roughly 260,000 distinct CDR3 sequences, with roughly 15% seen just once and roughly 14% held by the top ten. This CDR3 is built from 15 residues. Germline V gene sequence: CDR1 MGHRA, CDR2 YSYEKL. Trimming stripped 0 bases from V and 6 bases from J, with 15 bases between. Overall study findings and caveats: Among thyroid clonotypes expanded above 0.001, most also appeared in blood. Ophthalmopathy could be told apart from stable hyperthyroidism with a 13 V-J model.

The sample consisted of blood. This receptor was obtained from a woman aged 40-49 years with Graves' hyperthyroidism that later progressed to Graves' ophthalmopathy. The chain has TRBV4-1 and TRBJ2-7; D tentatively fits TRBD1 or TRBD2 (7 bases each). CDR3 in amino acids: CASSQDEGAGVEQYF. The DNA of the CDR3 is TGCGCCAGCAGCCAAGATGAGGGGGCGGGGGTCGAGCAGTACTTC.